This entry features one TCR beta chain sequence. Its recognized antigen is unknown. No per-base quality is available; no much larger clone lies one base away. The data are from a study of cytotoxic CD8 clonotypes in ibrutinib-treated CLL (dated by TCRdb to about 2021). Notes on the research overall: In this cohort, some 16 patients were treatment-naive and approximately ten were relapsed/refractory, while around 18 had unmutated IGHV. Responses were partial in 25 or so patients and complete in 2; after median roughly 69 months follow-up, about 14 stayed in remission and 12 progressed. Samples at response were collected after a median of approximately twelve months of treatment, with a range of about 6 to 40 months. An average of about 250,000 productive templates and tens of thousands of productive rearrangements was obtained per sample. Longitudinal samples were available for about 30% of the 86 trial participants. Cryopreserved peripheral blood mononuclear cells were collected before treatment, at response, and at either disease progression or sustained remission. Every remission and progressive disease sample was obtained while ibrutinib was still being received by the patients.

At the junction V is shortened by 5 bases and J by 1 base, with 16 bases in between. Taken from cysteine to phenylalanine, the CDR3 has 16 residues. Just CDR3 DNA is preserved here, 48 bases in frame from base 1. The germline V gene supplies CDR1 SGHAT and CDR2 FQNNGV. Overall results and qualifications from the work: Sampling times were not matched between sustained-remission and progressing patients, and lymph node repertoires were not studied. At ibrutinib response clonality went up, during sustained remission it held steady, and at progression it dropped back toward baseline. At baseline, clonality was higher than in age-matched healthy donors and showed a strong correlation with circulating CD8+ T-cell counts. Public clonotypes were rare and either contracted or stayed stable during treatment, and the rise in clonality at ibrutinib response reflected the expansion of private clonotypes.

Taken with the paper, the label for time point translates to: approximately 25 months on ibrutinib. For TCR beta library preparation, about 1.8 micrograms of genomic DNA were isolated from cryopreserved PBMCs. Longitudinal blood samples from CLL patients on ibrutinib monotherapy were analyzed using high-throughput TCR beta sequencing. The patients took part in an open-label, single-center phase 2 trial of ibrutinib monotherapy. On a MiSeq, deep resolution sequencing aimed for a depth between 1 in 1 million and 1 in 200,000 T cells, with each clonotype covered approximately 9.8x on average. The immunoSEQ hsTCRB Kit was used to generate the TCR beta libraries. As for the original processing: Data were analyzed with ImmunoSEQ Data Assistant and ImmunoSEQ Analyzer, with V, D and J genes assigned per IMGT definitions. Clonality was computed as one minus normalized Shannon entropy of productive rearrangement frequencies, ranging from 0 to 1. Public clonotype analysis was restricted to overrepresented clonotypes comprising at least 0.05% of each patient's repertoire. Repertoires from thirteen age-matched healthy donors in immuneACCESS were used as clonality controls. This immuneACCESS table, as held by TCRdb, lists in-frame sequences with V and J called but not all clones. Of the missing ones, under half trace to an unresolved V gene in checked studies; the others have no known cause. V and J calls and clone size are as listed in that table; D and trimming were resolved from the DNA. The sample table holds under 35,000 clones, of which around 63% were seen once. The ten largest clones take up approximately 58% of the sample.

The sequence links TRBV11-2 to TRBJ2-3; the D gene cannot be resolved reliably. The origin of this receptor is a human donor with chronic lymphocytic leukemia. The material sequenced was PBMCs, taken after 24 months of ibrutinib treatment. The CDR3 region reads CASSPAVGRRTDTQYF. The nucleotide sequence reads as follows: TGTGCCAGCAGCCCCGCTGTAGGCAGACGCACAGATACGCAGTATTTT.